This paragraph reports one T cell receptor beta chain. Its antigen target is currently unknown. Base qualities are not at hand, and no much larger clone is one base apart. The data originate from a study of vaccination and CD4 T cells after COVID-19 (dated by TCRdb to the early 2020s). For the study in its entirety: SARS-CoV-2 positivity had been established in the convalescent patients by nasal swab PCR, and mild disease was recorded in eight to ten of these patients and severe disease in one. In the convalescent cohort there were six males and four females, among whom were two Hispanic individuals, seven Caucasians, two Asians and one multiracial person. Participants received two doses of either the Pfizer-BioNTech BNT162b2 vaccine (n=8) or the Moderna mRNA-1273 vaccine (n=2). Post-COVID blood samples from convalescent patients were collected a median of 101 days after diagnosis, with a range of 35 to 161 days. Post-vaccine blood samples were taken a median of roughly 72 days after the second vaccine dose, with a range of about 13 to 241 days. Culture stimuli were overlapping spike peptide pools from SARS-CoV-2 and from the common cold coronaviruses HCoV-NL63, HCoV-OC43 and HCoV-229E. Control cultures received a CEFX viral epitope pool as the positive control, an HIV-1 Nef peptide pool as the negative control, or no peptide. In 10 COVID-19 convalescent patients and a handful of infection-naive healthy vaccine recipients, the spike-specific CD4+ TCR repertoire before mRNA vaccination was compared with the repertoire after mRNA vaccination. What the authors observed across the whole study: Of the vaccine-specific clones in convalescent patients, 304 of 307, or nearly all, reacted only to SARS-CoV-2 spike and did not cross-react with common cold coronaviruses. In convalescent patients, a median 86.3% of post-vaccine SARS-CoV-2-reactive clones were detected only after vaccination, suggesting vaccine-specific priming. Although the median number of SARS-CoV-2-reactive clonotypes went up from roughly 20 after infection to 30 to 45 after vaccination, the increase was not significant. Only a relatively small number of convalescent patients were included in the study, and early timepoints following natural infection were not analyzed.

The library was prepared using PCR. TCR sequencing of DNA from cultured CD4+ T cells used the Oncomine TCR Beta short-read assay at the Johns Hopkins FTIC core. The QIAamp micro DNA kit was used to extract genomic DNA from the cultured CD4+ T cells. Oncomine TCR Beta libraries from cultured CD4+ T cells were pooled with unique dual indexes and sequenced on an Illumina iSeq 100. Under the source paper's analysis protocol: Non-productive sequences were removed, and CDR3s that did not start with C, did not end with F or W, or were shorter than 7 amino acids were discarded. Antigen-specific clonotypes were identified with the MANAFEST web application by comparing peptide-stimulated wells with reference and other culture wells. Positive clones required FDR below 0.05, an odds ratio above 5, and productive frequency above 0.1% in at least two of three replicate wells. A clonotype counted as cross-reactive if it showed significant expansion both in the SARS-CoV-2 spike wells and in at least one common cold coronavirus spike condition. CDR3 homology was assessed with Levenshtein distances (stringdist) and unrooted phylogenetic trees (ape) in R version 3.6.1. TCRdb reprocessing: public reads trimmed at Q25 with fastp, clones called with MiXCR, in-frame beta chains kept. Each CDR3 protein gets just one entry, which takes the most common genes and DNA from the rows behind it. For this entry, the V and J calls and clone size follow TCRdb and not the study's own pipeline. Recorded for this sample are roughly 15,000 distinct CDR3 sequences; 45% to 55% of them occurred a single time. In total, the top ten clones hold 8% to 11% of the sample.

The junction shows trimming of 4 bases on V and 7 bases on J, and the gene matches do not reach 5 bases of it. The CDR3 numbers 13 residues from cysteine through phenylalanine. Just CDR3 DNA is preserved here, 39 bases in frame from base 1. The germline V gene (reference sequence) supplies CDR1 SGHNT and CDR2 YYREEE. The intended sense of this specimen's treatment or condition label: roughly 10-day PBMC culture with coronavirus spike peptide pools or control peptides (ViraFEST assay). The ViraFEST assay was used in the study, in which antigen-specific T cells were expanded with peptide pools and expanded clonotypes were subsequently identified by TCR sequencing. The positive SARS-CoV-2 PCR tests of the convalescent patients were dated from March to December 2020, before the Alpha, Beta and Delta variants emerged in the United States. PBMCs were cultured at approximately 2 million per well in IMDM supplemented with around 5% human AB serum and 10 IU/ml IL-2, with about 10 ug/ml peptide pools added. Half of the culture medium was replaced with fresh IL-2-containing medium on days 3 and 7. Once the cells had been in culture for about 10 days, the EasySep CD4+ T cell isolation kit was used to isolate CD4+ T cells by negative selection. PBMCs were separated from whole blood using Ficoll-Paque Plus gradient centrifugation and then either used fresh or cryopreserved at -140C. Triplicate wells were generally used for each culture condition.

The sequence is built from TRBV5-4 and TRBJ2-1; the central 7 bases match TRBD1. The TCR sequence derives from a human donor who had recovered from COVID-19. What was sequenced was CD4+ T cells from blood, cultured in vitro. Here is the DNA: TGTGCCAGCAGCGTACAGGGGTGGAATGAGCAGTTCTTC. Its translation is CASSVQGWNEQFF.